This entry lists 22 T cell receptor beta chains sequenced from one sample in a study of T cell clonality in common variable immunodeficiency. Sequenced by immunoSEQ multiplex PCR; TCRdb stores in-frame clones only, minus some. The sample holds 50,000 or so clones, and no clone turns up only once. The specimen sequenced was peripheral blood mononuclear cells. These receptors came from a person aged 18 to 69 in good health.

This clone was picked up many times. The sequence runs out 3 residues before the end of the CDR3; the remainder is reconstructed from the germline J gene. The rearrangement links TRBV6-4 to TRBJ2-7, with 7 nucleotides matching TRBD1. This CDR3 has 17 amino acids. V shed 2 bases and J 2 bases; nucleotides not matched to a gene: 12. Germline V CDR1 and CDR2: MRHNA, SNTAGT. CDR3 in amino acids: CASSDLPWDSVAYEQYF. The CDR3 DNA, read in part, is TGTGCCAGCAGTGACCTTCCTTGGGACAGTGTCGCCTACGAG.

This clone was observed a handful of times. The sequenced fragment ends 3 residues before the CDR3 boundary, so the rest is inferred from the germline J gene. The V and J genes are TRBV30 and TRBJ1-1; weak D call: TRBD1 (5 bases). The CDR3 consists of 12 residues. Trimming pared 3 bases from V and 1 base from J, leaving 6 bases between. Looked up from germline, CDR1 is GTSNPN and CDR2 is SVGIG (reference sequence). The CDR3 DNA, read in part, is TGTGCCTGGAGGAGGGGGAACACTGAA. Residues: CAWRRGNTE. The full-length CDR3 reads as CAWRRGNTEAFF.

This clone showed up many times. The CDR3 extends 3 residues past the end of the read, so its final part is completed from the germline J gene. The chain couples TRBV20-1 to TRBJ2-3; D is unclear. CDR3 length equals 11 residues. Trimming removed 4 bases from V and 2 bases from J, with 4 bases in between. Germline-derived CDR1 and CDR2 are DFQATT and SNEGSKA (reference sequence). Partial CDR3 DNA: TGCAGTGCTATACTCACAGATACG. Encoded protein: CSAILTDT. The complete CDR3 protein is CSAILTDTQYF.

This clone was observed many times. The junction departs from germline at one end; a sequencing error may be responsible. Other nucleotide sequences from this sample produce the same CDR3. The sequenced CDR3 bases are TGCGCCAGCAGCTCTCAAGGACACACCGGTGGAAACACA. Residues: CASSSQGHTGGNT. The full CDR3 is CASSSQGHTGGNTIYF. The chain couples TRBV5-1 to TRBJ1-3; D is possibly TRBD1 (5 bases). The read terminates 3 residues before the CDR3 end, so the remaining end is supplied by the germline J gene. Germline V CDR1 and CDR2: SGHRS, YFSETQ. There are 16 residues in the CDR3.

This clone was counted many times. The read ends 3 residues before the CDR3 terminus; that terminus is restored from the germline J gene. This chain connects TRBV20-1 to TRBJ2-1; 7 positions agree with TRBD2. Per the germline V gene, CDR1 is DFQATT and CDR2 is SNEGSKA (reference sequence). The CDR3 spans 13 residues. V gave up 6 bases and J gave up 8 bases; unmatched junction bases: 10. CDR3 DNA, as far as it was read: TGCAGTGCCGCCTCCGGACTAGTCGATGAG. Its protein is CSAASGLVDE. The full-length CDR3 reads as CSAASGLVDEQFF.

This clone was observed at least ten times. The CDR3 end is not reached by the read, which stops 3 residues before it; the germline J gene fills it in. The rearrangement links TRBV10-1 to TRBJ2-7; TRBD1 matches 9 bases. With 3 bases clipped from V and 4 bases from J, the junction kept 7 bases outside the gene matches. In germline, CDR1 is WNHNN, CDR2 SYGVQD (reference sequence). CDR3 size: 15 residues. Incomplete CDR3 DNA: TGCGCCAGCAGTGACCCCGGGACAGGGAGGTACGAG. This codes for CASSDPGTGRYE. The whole CDR3 region reads CASSDPGTGRYEQYF.

A remark on this clone: The read comes to an end 3 residues before the CDR3 does, leaving the germline J gene to fill in the end. The chain is built from TRBV19 and TRBJ2-3; 10 positions match TRBD1. This CDR3 region has 16 residues. CDR1 is LNHDA, CDR2 SQIVND, per germline (reference sequence). CDR3 residues: CASSTGDRGGNQPQYF. The covered CDR3 bases are TGTGCCAGTAGTACGGGGGACAGGGGTGGCAATCAGCCG. Filled out from reference TRBV19 and TRBJ2-3, the complete variable domain reads DGGITQSPKYLFRKEGQNVTLSCEQNLNHDAMYWYRQDPGQGLRLIYYSQIVNDFQKGDIAEGYSVSREKKESFPLTVTSAQKNPTAFYLCASSTGDRGGNQPQYFGPGTRLTVL.

On this clone itself: The DNA ends 3 residues before the CDR3 does, and the rest of the CDR3 is filled in from the germline J gene. This rearrangement joins TRBV13 to TRBJ2-7; 9 positions agree with TRBD1. The CDR3 has 16 residues. In germline, CDR1 is PRHDT, CDR2 FYEKMQ (reference sequence). V trimming: 5 bases; J trimming: 3 bases; junction bases outside the gene matches: 11. Incomplete CDR3 DNA: TGTGCCAGCAGCCAATCCCCGGGACAGGGAGACTACGAG. Residues: CASSQSPGQGDYE. The entire CDR3 protein reads CASSQSPGQGDYEQYF.

This clone was recorded many times. The read ends 3 residues early relative to the CDR3; the germline J gene fills the gap. V and J are TRBV20-1 and TRBJ2-5; D is undetermined. Trimming cost V 6 bases and J 4 bases, with 12 bases left between them. Germline CDR1 is DFQATT and CDR2 is SNEGSKA (reference sequence). CDR3 length: 12 amino acids. The CDR3 reads CSAPPTGETQYF. Incomplete CDR3 DNA: TGCAGTGCCCCCCCAACGGGAGAGACC.

This clone occurred many times. The read ends 3 residues early relative to the CDR3; the germline J gene fills the gap. The rearrangement links TRBV14 to TRBJ2-5; 9 bases are shared with TRBD1. Germline CDR1 reads SGHDN; CDR2 reads FVKESK. The V and J ends lost 2 bases and 5 bases, in that order; junction bases with no gene match: 9. This CDR3 has 16 amino acids. CDR3 protein: CASSQYGQGIFETQYF. The CDR3 DNA, read in part, is TGTGCCAGCAGCCAATACGGACAGGGGATATTTGAGACC.

In this sample, this clone turned up many times. The read halts 3 residues ahead of the CDR3 end, with the missing end drawn from the germline J gene. The chain has TRBV7-2 and TRBJ1-6; D gene uncertain. CDR3 length: 15 residues. Germline V CDR1 and CDR2: SGHTA, FQGNSA. V was shortened by 7 bases and J by 2 bases, with 12 bases between the two germline ends. Partial CDR3 DNA: TGTGCCAGCACTTCAGGCCGCCCCTATAATTCACCC. Translated, it gives CASTSGRPYNSP. The entire CDR3 reads CASTSGRPYNSPLHF.

This clone was counted ten times or more. The read ends 3 residues shy of where the CDR3 ends; the end is completed using the germline J gene. The V and J genes are TRBV6-2 or TRBV6-3 and TRBJ2-6, with D possibly matching TRBD2 (6 bases). Trimming stripped 8 bases from V and 0 bases from J, with 11 bases between. CDR1 and CDR2 from the germline V gene are MNHEY and SVGEGT. This CDR3 has 15 residues. CDR3 DNA, as far as it was read: TGTGCCAGCTCGGCGCGGGGCTCTGGGGCCAACGTC. It yields the protein CASSARGSGANV. The full-length CDR3 reads as CASSARGSGANVLTF.

This clone showed up many times. The read is 3 residues too short to cover the CDR3 end, so that end is filled in from the germline J gene. The rearrangement links TRBV18 to TRBJ1-1, with TRBD1 matching 8 bases. Germline lookup yields CDR1 KGHSH and CDR2 LQKENI. The CDR3 is made up of 13 amino acids. V shed 4 bases, J shed 6 bases, and the junction held 4 bases outside the gene matches. The CDR3: CASSQTGDAEAFF. The part of the CDR3 DNA that was read is TGTGCCAGCTCACAGACAGGGGATGCTGAA.

In this sample, this clone turned up many times. The CDR3 end falls 3 residues outside the read, so it is completed with the germline J gene. The V call is TRBV5-6, the J call TRBJ2-7; 8 nucleotides line up with TRBD1. CDR3 length equals 13 residues. CDR1 and CDR2 from the germline V gene are SGHDT and YYEEEE. The ends lost 6 bases at V and 4 bases at J; junction bases unmatched: 6. CDR3 DNA, as far as it was read: TGTGCCAGCACCTTTGACAGGGGTTACGAG. Its protein is CASTFDRGYE. The entire CDR3 reads CASTFDRGYEQYF.

Many counts were recorded for this clone. The CDR3 is cut off 3 residues early in the read; its end comes from the germline J gene. The genes are TRBV18 and TRBJ1-2, with TRBD1 matching 9 bases. Per germline, CDR1 KGHSH and CDR2 LQKENI. The CDR3 spans 14 residues. CDR3 DNA (partial): TGTGCCAGCTCACCCACCGGGACAGGGAGGGGC. The encoded protein is CASSPTGTGRG. The CDR3 as a whole reads CASSPTGTGRGYTF.

This clone came up many times. The read ends 3 residues shy of where the CDR3 ends; the end is completed using the germline J gene. V gene TRBV6-2 or TRBV6-3 combines with J gene TRBJ2-7; 9 nucleotides match TRBD1. Germline V gene lookup returns CDR1 MNHEY and CDR2 SVGEGT. The CDR3 length is 16 residues. Trimming at V came to 7 bases and at J to 5 bases, leaving 15 bases not matched to a gene. The part of the CDR3 DNA that was read is TGTGCCAGCACCCCCACCCCCGGGACAGGGCCCCACGAG. Its translation is CASTPTPGTGPHE. The entire CDR3 sequence reads CASTPTPGTGPHEQYF.

With regard to this clone: The observed sequence ends 3 residues before the CDR3 terminus, with the missing tail filled in from the germline J gene. V is TRBV2 and J is TRBJ1-1; 9 bases agree with TRBD1. Germline CDR1 and CDR2: SNHLY and FYNNEI. The CDR3 is made up of 11 amino acids. The CDR3 reads CASGTGWTAFF. CDR3 DNA (partial): TGTGCCAGCGGGACAGGGTGGACT.

Details on this clone: The read finishes 3 residues shy of the CDR3 end, and the germline J gene is used to complete it. The genes are TRBV19 and TRBJ1-2, with D unresolved. Germline V lookup: CDR1 LNHDA, CDR2 SQIVND (reference sequence). This CDR3 comprises 13 residues. The CDR3 bases that were read are TGTGCCAGTAAGGTGAGAGGCACAGATACC. This sequence encodes CASKVRGTDT. The entire CDR3 is CASKVRGTDTYTF.

This clone was detected ten times or more. The DNA ends 3 residues before the CDR3 does, and the rest of the CDR3 is filled in from the germline J gene. The rearrangement links TRBV30 to TRBJ1-4; no reliable D call. V lost 3 bases, J lost 5 bases, and 7 bases lay in between. This CDR3 is built from 12 residues. Germline values: CDR1 GTSNPN, CDR2 SVGIG (reference sequence). The CDR3: CAWSPRNEKLFF. The DNA read from the CDR3 is TGTGCCTGGAGCCCCCGGAATGAAAAA.

This clone was counted many times. The read stops 3 residues short of the end of the CDR3; the missing end is completed from the germline J gene. The J gene is TRBJ2-5, the V gene TRBV20-1; no clear D. Per germline, CDR1 DFQATT and CDR2 SNEGSKA (reference sequence). The CDR3 covers 12 residues. V was cut by 4 bases and J by 0 bases, with 6 bases left in between. Incomplete CDR3 DNA: TGCAGTGCTATAGCCAACCAAGAGACC. The encoded protein is CSAIANQET. In full, the CDR3 reads CSAIANQETQYF.

This clone occurred many times. From the germline J gene comes the end of the CDR3, since the read stops 3 residues before it. The chain couples TRBV5-6 to TRBJ2-5; D possibly corresponds to TRBD2 (7 bases). V was shortened by 0 bases and J by 5 bases, with 14 bases between the two germline ends. Germline CDR1 is SGHDT and CDR2 is YYEEEE. The CDR3 is made up of 15 amino acids. CDR3 sequence reads: CASSLDAGARETQYF. Partial CDR3 DNA: TGTGCCAGCAGCTTGGACGCGGGGGCTAGGGAGACC.

Comments on this clone: The read comes to an end 3 residues before the CDR3 does, leaving the germline J gene to fill in the end. V usage is TRBV19 and J usage is TRBJ1-2; D remains unclear. This CDR3 is built from 11 residues. Germline values: CDR1 LNHDA, CDR2 SQIVND (reference sequence). CDR3: CASSTGVVYTF. CDR3 DNA (partial): TGTGCCAGTAGTACGGGTGTGGTC.